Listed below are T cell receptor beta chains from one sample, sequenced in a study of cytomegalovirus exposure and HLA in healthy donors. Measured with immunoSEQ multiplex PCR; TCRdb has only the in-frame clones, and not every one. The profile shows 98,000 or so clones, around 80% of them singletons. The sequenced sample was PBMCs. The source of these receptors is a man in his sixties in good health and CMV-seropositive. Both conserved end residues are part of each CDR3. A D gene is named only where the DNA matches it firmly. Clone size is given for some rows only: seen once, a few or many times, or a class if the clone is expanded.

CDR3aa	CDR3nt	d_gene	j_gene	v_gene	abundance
CASSILGQEDNQPQHF	TGTGCCAGCAGCATCCTCGGACAGGAAGACAATCAGCCCCAGCATTTT	TRBD1	TRBJ1-5	TRBV11-3	-
CASSLAVGDYNEQFF	TGCGCCAGCAGCTTGGCGGTAGGGGACTACAATGAGCAGTTCTTC	-	TRBJ2-1	TRBV5-1	-
CASRGWAGDQPQHF	TGTGCCAGTAGAGGGTGGGCAGGGGATCAGCCCCAGCATTTT	-	TRBJ1-5	TRBV19	few
CASSLLWAGEYTEAFF	TGTGCCAGCAGCTTATTATGGGCAGGGGAATACACTGAAGCTTTCTTT	-	TRBJ1-1	TRBV7-9	-
CASSPGIGSYEQYF	TGTGCCAGCAGCCCAGGGATTGGGTCCTACGAGCAGTACTTC	-	TRBJ2-7	TRBV14	-
CASRNIRSGNTIYF	TGTGCCAGCAGAAACATTCGCTCTGGAAACACCATATATTTT	-	TRBJ1-3	TRBV7-9	-
CASAWTGGYGNTIYF	TGTGCCAGTGCCTGGACAGGGGGTTATGGAAACACCATATATTTT	TRBD1	TRBJ1-3	TRBV19	-
CAWSVPGTGGSLLYEQYF	TGTGCCTGGAGTGTCCCCGGGACAGGGGGCTCCCTTTTGTACGAGCAGTACTTC	TRBD1	TRBJ2-7	TRBV30	-
CASSIYMTSENTGELFF	TGTGCCAGTAGTATTTACATGACTAGCGAAAACACCGGGGAGCTGTTTTTT	TRBD2	TRBJ2-2	TRBV19	-
CASSRGTDFTGELFF	TGTGCCAGCAGTCGCGGGACAGACTTCACCGGGGAGCTGTTTTTT	-	TRBJ2-2	TRBV2	-
CASSRGGVGDTQYF	TGTGCCAGCAGCCGCGGGGGCGTGGGCGATACGCAGTATTTT	-	TRBJ2-3	TRBV9	-
CASSAVRELAKNIQYF	TGTGCCAGCAGCGCCGTCCGGGAGTTAGCCAAAAACATTCAGTACTTC	-	TRBJ2-4	TRBV7-8	-
CASGISESQGMGYEQYF	TGTGCTAGTGGTATCTCCGAGTCGCAGGGGATGGGCTACGAGCAGTACTTC	-	TRBJ2-7	TRBV12-5	-
CASSLSGGEFYEQYF	TGTGCCAGCAGCCTTAGCGGGGGCGAATTCTACGAGCAGTACTTC	TRBD2	TRBJ2-7	TRBV7-9	-
CASSSIPQGNYGYTF	TGTGCCAGCAGCTCTATACCACAGGGGAACTATGGCTACACCTTC	TRBD1	TRBJ1-2	TRBV5-6	few
CASSQVPMPTEETQYF	TGCGCCAGCAGCCAAGTTCCAATGCCTACGGAAGAGACCCAGTACTTC	-	TRBJ2-5	TRBV4-1	-
CASSSWGQNTEAFF	TGCGCCAGCAGTAGTTGGGGGCAGAACACTGAAGCTTTCTTT	-	TRBJ1-1	TRBV10-2	-
CASSPGMTGYTDTQYF	TGTGCCAGCAGCCCAGGGATGACAGGTTACACAGATACGCAGTATTTT	-	TRBJ2-3	TRBV7-3	-
CASSPGDSPLHF	TGTGCCAGCAGCCCGGGGGATTCACCCCTCCACTTT	-	TRBJ1-6	TRBV7-9	-
CASSYPTGGASNTEAFF	TGTGCCAGCAGCTACCCAACAGGGGGCGCTTCCAACACTGAAGCTTTCTTT	TRBD1	TRBJ1-1	TRBV7-9	few
CASSLTQGTQYF	TGTGCCAGCAGCTTGACCCAGGGAACCCAGTACTTC	-	TRBJ2-5	TRBV5-4	-
CASSEWGQACYNSPLHF	TGCGCCAGCAGTGAGTGGGGACAGGCCTGTTATAATTCACCCCTCCACTTT	TRBD1	TRBJ1-6	TRBV10-1	-